A single sample is the source of the 8 T cell receptor beta chains below, sequenced in a study of cytomegalovirus exposure and HLA in healthy donors. Use of 60 Vbeta and 13 Jbeta primers characterized the PCR. The data were produced by immunoSEQ multiplex PCR, yet TCRdb's version contains in-frame clones alone and is incomplete. Of over 90,000 clones listed, about four fifths are singletons. The sequenced material came from PBMCs. These receptor sequences come from a man aged 35-49 years in good health and CMV-seropositive.

V gene TRBV11-2 combines with J gene TRBJ2-5, with TRBD2 matching over 13 bases. With the DNA end fitting TRBJ2-7 better, the J assignment may be wrong. Per germline, CDR1 SGHAT and CDR2 FQNNGV. The CDR3 length is 16 residues. As DNA, the CDR3 is TGTGCCAGCAGTATACTAGCGGGAGGGGCCCTACACGAGCAGTACTTC. This codes for CASSILAGGALHEQYF.

The CDR3 region has the DNA TGTGCCTGGAGTGGATTTGGGCCAGCCGACGAGCAGTACTTC. Protein product: CAWSGFGPADEQYF. This sequence joins TRBV30 and TRBJ2-7, with D unresolved. The CDR3 consists of 14 residues. The germline V gene has CDR1 GTSNPN and CDR2 SVGIG (reference sequence). V lost 1 base to trimming and J lost 5 bases, with 15 bases between them.

The chain uses TRBV5-1 and TRBJ2-1; D gene ambiguous. CDR3 length equals 12 residues. The germline V gene has CDR1 SGHRS and CDR2 YFSETQ. V was trimmed by 0 bases and J by 7 bases, leaving 5 bases between them. The CDR3 sequence is CASSLARNEQFF. The CDR3 coding sequence is TGCGCCAGCAGCTTGGCTAGAAATGAGCAGTTCTTC.

The genes are TRBV30 and TRBJ2-1, with TRBD2 matching 11 bases. This CDR3 has 16 residues. Germline V gives CDR1 GTSNPN, CDR2 SVGIG (reference sequence). J was trimmed by 4 bases and V by 1 base; bases with no gene match: 6. CDR3 in amino acids: CAWSAGTSGFYNEQFF. Written as DNA, the CDR3 is TGTGCCTGGAGTGCAGGGACTAGCGGCTTTTACAATGAGCAGTTCTTC.

This chain joins TRBV2 and TRBJ2-1; a possible D gene is TRBD1 (6 bases). This CDR3 is 15 amino acids long. Trimming removed 4 bases at V and 2 bases at J, with 12 bases between. Germline assignment: CDR1 SNHLY and CDR2 FYNNEI. In nucleotides, the CDR3 is TGTGCCAGCAGTGGTCGAGGACAGACCTACAATGAGCAGTTCTTC. It translates to CASSGRGQTYNEQFF.

This rearrangement joins TRBV27 to TRBJ2-7; D gene uncertain. CDR3 length equals 13 residues. The germline V gene has CDR1 MNHEY and CDR2 SMNVEV (reference sequence). V was clipped by 5 bases and J by 3 bases, with 11 bases between them. CDR3 coding DNA: TGTGCCAGCAGTCTCCCGTCGGGCTACGAGCAGTACTTC. Translated: CASSLPSGYEQYF.

The rearrangement joins TRBV29-1 to TRBJ2-5, with 8 bases lining up with TRBD2. CDR1 and CDR2 (germline): SQVTM, ANQGSEA. V lost 7 bases to trimming and J lost 5 bases; unmatched junction nucleotides: 3. The CDR3 covers 11 residues. The CDR3 nucleotides are TGCAGCGCCTCTAGCGGGGAGACCCAGTACTTC. Translated: CSASSGETQYF.

V and J are TRBV15 and TRBJ2-3; 9 bases match TRBD2. The CDR3 is 14 amino acids. Trimming cost V 7 bases and J 1 base; bases outside gene matches: 3. Germline CDR1 LNHNV, CDR2 YYDKDF (reference sequence). CDR3 nucleotide sequence: TGTGCCACCAAGGCTAGCGGGGGCACAGATACGCAGTATTTT. It translates to CATKASGGTDTQYF.